The 7 T cell receptor beta chains below all came from one sample that was sequenced in a study of blood T cell repertoires in COVID-19. Produced via immunoSEQ multiplex PCR; TCRdb's table is partial and in-frame only. The table shows a few hundred thousand clones, with 80% to 90% occurring only once. The sample consisted of peripheral blood. Receptors were obtained from a woman in her forties or fifties with acute or convalescent COVID-19.

The V call is TRBV6-2 or TRBV6-3, the J call TRBJ2-5; 13 nucleotides match TRBD2. Per the germline V gene, CDR1 is MNHEY and CDR2 is SVGEGT. This CDR3 is built from 15 residues. Trimming at V came to 6 bases and at J to 5 bases, leaving 6 bases not matched to a gene. The CDR3 loop reads CASSRLAGGRETQYF. The DNA for the CDR3 is TGTGCCAGCAGCAGACTAGCGGGAGGAAGGGAGACCCAGTACTTC.

The chain couples TRBV7-2 to TRBJ1-2; 9 bases are shared with TRBD1. This CDR3 comprises 14 residues. CDR1 is SGHTA, CDR2 FQGNSA, per germline. Unmatched junction bases numbered 7, after V lost 4 bases and J lost 7 bases. The DNA for the CDR3 is TGTGCCAGCAGCTATTATACAGGGGGCTCTGGCTACACCTTC. It is translated as CASSYYTGGSGYTF.

This clone was observed a single time. This chain joins TRBV29-1 and TRBJ1-2, with 7 bases identical to TRBD1. V dropped 3 bases and J dropped 12; count of bases not matched to a gene: 7. Germline CDR1 reads SQVTM; CDR2 reads ANQGSEA. The CDR3 has 11 residues. DNA of the CDR3: TGCAGCGTTGAGGCAGGGGGTCACGACACCTTC. It encodes CSVEAGGHDTF.

The chain carries TRBV5-1 and TRBJ2-4; TRBD1 is a possible D gene (5 bases). V lost 3 bases, J lost 0 bases, and 19 bases lay in between. Per the germline V gene, CDR1 is SGHRS and CDR2 is YFSETQ. The CDR3 sequence is 18 residues long. As DNA, the CDR3 is TGCGCCAGCAGCTCCTCAGGGTCCTTCCCCATAGCCAAAAACATTCAGTACTTC. Amino acids: CASSSSGSFPIAKNIQYF.

The table lists this clone with a count of one. This CDR3 is CASSQVLSSNSYEQYF. CDR3 coding DNA: TGTGCCAGCAGCCAAGTTCTTAGTAGCAATTCCTACGAGCAGTACTTC. V gene TRBV14 combines with J gene TRBJ2-7; D not certain. This CDR3 has 16 amino acids. Germline assignment: CDR1 SGHDN and CDR2 FVKESK. Trimming cost V 1 base and J 1 base, with 14 bases left between them.

The chain combines TRBV7-2 with TRBJ1-1; D may be TRBD1 (5 bases). Germline V gene data show CDR1 as SGHTA and CDR2 as FQGNSA. The ends were cut back, 1 base at V and 4 bases at J, with 7 bases in the middle. The CDR3 runs to 13 residues. Here the CDR3 reads CASSLVRATEAFF. The CDR3 DNA is TGTGCCAGCAGCTTAGTCAGGGCCACTGAAGCTTTCTTT.

V gene TRBV18 combines with J gene TRBJ1-1; 7 nucleotides agree with TRBD1. V shed 8 bases and J 0 bases; nucleotides not matched to a gene: 6. This CDR3 contains 14 residues. Germline values: CDR1 KGHSH, CDR2 LQKENI. DNA of the CDR3: TGTGCCAGCAATCAACAGGGGATGAACACTGAAGCTTTCTTT. Protein: CASNQQGMNTEAFF.